This T cell receptor (beta chain) was obtained from a study of control samples from healthy donors and cancer patients. There are 18 residues in the CDR3. Germline values: CDR1 SNHLY, CDR2 FYNNEI. Trimming left V 0 bases short and J 5 bases short, with 22 bases between. Sequencing was performed with immunoSEQ multiplex PCR; in TCRdb, only in-frame clones are kept and a portion is missing. The sample lists 200,000 to 250,000 clones, about 95% occurring once. V usage is TRBV2 and J usage is TRBJ1-2; D is undetermined. This TCR was recovered from a man aged 50 to 59 in good health. Sequencing input: blood. The CDR3 spells CASSEANLFRGPSYGYTF. For the CDR3, the DNA is TGTGCCAGCAGTGAAGCGAATTTGTTCAGAGGACCCTCTTATGGCTACACCTTC.